The text below deals with one T cell receptor (beta chain). Its antigen is as yet unknown. Regulatory T cells were sorted as CD4+CD25hiCD127low/negative cells. The germline V and J ends were trimmed by 4 bases and 0 bases, with 15 bases remaining between them. Germline CDR1 is MNHNS and CDR2 is SASEGT. The length of the CDR3 is 16 residues. This entry comes from a study of B cell selection in AIRE deficiency. Notes on the study in general: Only roughly 9% of 3,500 to 4,500 shared Treg sequences were patient-specific; about 30% healthy-specific. CDR3s were shorter in shared Treg sequences, reflecting few non-templated nucleotide insertions. AIRE-deficient Tconv and Treg repertoires matched healthy donors in TCRBV, CDR3 length, diversity.

Only in-frame clones appear in the TCRdb table, and some are missing; sequencing was by immunoSEQ multiplex PCR. The repertoire has more than 12,000 clones, approximately 94% of them found once; the top ten carry 1% to 1.2%. Sequences were obtained from Tregs sorted from PBMCs. This TCR was sampled from a human donor with AIRE deficiency. The rearrangement uses TRBV6-1 and TRBJ1-1; D perhaps matches TRBD1 (6 bases). The CDR3 here is CASSGNRALMNTEAFF. The CDR3 nucleotides are TGTGCCAGCAGTGGAAACAGGGCCCTTATGAACACTGAAGCTTTCTTT.